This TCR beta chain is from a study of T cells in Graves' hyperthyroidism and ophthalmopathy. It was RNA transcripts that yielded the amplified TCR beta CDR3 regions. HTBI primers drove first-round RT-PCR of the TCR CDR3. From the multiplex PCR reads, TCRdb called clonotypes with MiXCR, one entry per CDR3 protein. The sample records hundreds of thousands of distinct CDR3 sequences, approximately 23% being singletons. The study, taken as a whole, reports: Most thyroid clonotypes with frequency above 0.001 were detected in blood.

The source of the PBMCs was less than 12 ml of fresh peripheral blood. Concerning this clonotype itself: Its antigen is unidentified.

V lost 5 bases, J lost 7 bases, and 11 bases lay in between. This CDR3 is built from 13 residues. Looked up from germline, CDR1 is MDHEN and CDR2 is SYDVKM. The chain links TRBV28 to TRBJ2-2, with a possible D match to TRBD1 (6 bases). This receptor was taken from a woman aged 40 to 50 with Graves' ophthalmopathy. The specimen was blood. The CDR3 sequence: CASSAQGYGELFF. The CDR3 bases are TGTGCCAGCAGTGCACAGGGTTACGGGGAGCTGTTTTTT.